The sequence of this T cell receptor (beta chain) was determined in a study of CXCR3-negative and CXCR3-positive naive CD8 T cells (dated by TCRdb to about 2019). For the study in its entirety: In total, 130 million or so TRB reads were obtained, which works out to roughly 1.5 +/- 0.3 million reads per library. Data from under 12 donors, pooled across two independent experiments, went into the diversity and physicochemical repertoire analyses. The TRBV-TRBJ cluster analysis covered naive subsets from several donors and memory cells from 3 donors. The paper's findings and limits, for the study overall: Comparably high repertoire diversity was found in both naive subsets, whereas much lower repertoire diversity was found in memory CD8+ T cells. Because surface CD5, which has been linked to self-reactivity in mice, was comparable between naive subsets, TCR interaction strength was also inferred from TRB CDR3 physicochemical properties. TRBV-TRBJ usage was similar between naive CXCR3-negative and CXCR3-positive cells from the same donor, while memory cells showed distinct patterns. Compared with CXCR3-negative naive cells, CXCR3-positive naive cells had TRB CDR3s with higher hydrophobicity (lower Kidera factor 4), lower energy, and higher strength and volume indices. CXCR3 expression partially decreased after cryopreservation, so most assays used freshly isolated PBMCs.

The sample was run on a NextSeq 550. The Human TCR Profiling Kit (MiLaboratory) was used to prepare UMI-labeled 5' RACE TRB cDNA libraries. The full amount of extracted RNA was used for cDNA synthesis, and the full amount of resulting cDNA was used for PCR amplification. Libraries were prepared in parallel with an identical number of PCR cycles. From the authors' description of their analysis: With a minimum of two reads required per UMI, MIGEC and MiXCR pulled out about 57,000 +/- 9,900 unique UMI-labeled TRB cDNA molecules from each library. On average, about 40,000 +/- 10,000 functional in-frame TRB CDR3 nucleotide clonotypes lacking stop codons were found per library. After downsampling to 5000 UMI-labeled TRB molecules per sample, diversity metrics such as normalized Shannon-Wiener and Chao1 were calculated in VDJtools. VDJtools was used to calculate clonotype-size-weighted physicochemical properties of the central five CDR3 residues, namely interaction energy, strength, volume and Kidera factor 4. Following TCRdb reprocessing, every CDR3 protein sequence forms one entry, and DNA is not provided. TCRdb's processing, not the authors', yielded these V and J calls. This sample's clone table shows about 89,000 distinct CDR3 sequences. Of the sample, 0.9% to 1.2% is held by the ten largest clones.

For every CD8+ T cell subset, 300,000 cells were flow-sorted straight into RLT lysis buffer, and each subset was sorted in triplicate. To exclude memory contaminants, naive CD8+ T cells were stringently defined as CD45RO-CCR7+CD27+CD95-. Peripheral blood mononuclear cells were isolated from buffy coats by standard density gradient centrifugation. A FACSAria III was used to flow-sort naive CD8+ T cells into CXCR3-negative and CXCR3-positive populations. An RNeasy Mini Kit was used to extract total RNA from the sorted cells. CDR3 length: 15 amino acids, cysteine to phenylalanine. No DNA has been recorded. From the germline V gene, CDR1 is SGHRS and CDR2 is YFSETQ. In regard to this clonotype: It lacks a known antigen.

The sequence derives from a human donor in good health. Some clones in this sample may be carry-over from other donors' samples. The specimen was naive CXCR3+ CD8+ T cells from blood. This specimen's cell subset or site label, interpreted: CD45RO-CCR7+CD27+CD95- naive CD8+ T cells expressing CXCR3 (TNR3+). The chain joins TRBV5-1 to TRBJ1-5. The CDR3 protein sequence reads: CASSLAGRPNQPQHF.